Included here is one TCR beta chain sequence, with context. Its specificity is unknown. Germline V gives CDR1 SGHTA, CDR2 FQGNSA. After removal of 4 bases from V and 8 bases from J, the junction contained 5 bases not matched to a gene. The CDR3 runs to 14 residues. The sample is drawn from a study of T cell repertoires in cytomegalovirus infection. Study-level background: TCR beta signatures that were public indicated CMV infection and matching HLA type.

TCRdb processed the reads anew with MiXCR; each CDR3 protein has one entry. The sample carries under 300,000 distinct CDR3 sequences, about 20% recorded once. The sample in question was cultured PBMCs, obtained from culture after CMV antigen stimulation. The receptor's source is a human donor in good health (CMV status not recorded). Some clones in this sample may be carry-over from other donors' samples. The rearrangement uses TRBV7-2 and TRBJ1-6, with 7 bases aligning to TRBD1. The CDR3 DNA reads as TGTGCCAGCAGCTCGGGACAGACTCATTCACCCCTCCACTTT. This gives the protein CASSSGQTHSPLHF.